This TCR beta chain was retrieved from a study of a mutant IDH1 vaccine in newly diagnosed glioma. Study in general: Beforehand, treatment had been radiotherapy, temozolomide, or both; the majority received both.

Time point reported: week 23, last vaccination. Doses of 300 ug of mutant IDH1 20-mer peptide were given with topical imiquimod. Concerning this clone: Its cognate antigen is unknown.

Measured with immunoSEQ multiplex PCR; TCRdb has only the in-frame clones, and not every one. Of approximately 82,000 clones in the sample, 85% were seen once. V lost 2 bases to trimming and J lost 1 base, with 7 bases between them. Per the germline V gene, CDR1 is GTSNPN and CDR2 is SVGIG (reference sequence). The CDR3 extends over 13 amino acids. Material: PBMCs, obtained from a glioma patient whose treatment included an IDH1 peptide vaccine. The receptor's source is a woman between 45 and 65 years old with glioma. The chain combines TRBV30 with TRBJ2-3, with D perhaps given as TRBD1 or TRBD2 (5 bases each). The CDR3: CAWSMGGTDTQYF. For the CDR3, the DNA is TGTGCCTGGAGTATGGGGGGCACAGATACGCAGTATTTT.